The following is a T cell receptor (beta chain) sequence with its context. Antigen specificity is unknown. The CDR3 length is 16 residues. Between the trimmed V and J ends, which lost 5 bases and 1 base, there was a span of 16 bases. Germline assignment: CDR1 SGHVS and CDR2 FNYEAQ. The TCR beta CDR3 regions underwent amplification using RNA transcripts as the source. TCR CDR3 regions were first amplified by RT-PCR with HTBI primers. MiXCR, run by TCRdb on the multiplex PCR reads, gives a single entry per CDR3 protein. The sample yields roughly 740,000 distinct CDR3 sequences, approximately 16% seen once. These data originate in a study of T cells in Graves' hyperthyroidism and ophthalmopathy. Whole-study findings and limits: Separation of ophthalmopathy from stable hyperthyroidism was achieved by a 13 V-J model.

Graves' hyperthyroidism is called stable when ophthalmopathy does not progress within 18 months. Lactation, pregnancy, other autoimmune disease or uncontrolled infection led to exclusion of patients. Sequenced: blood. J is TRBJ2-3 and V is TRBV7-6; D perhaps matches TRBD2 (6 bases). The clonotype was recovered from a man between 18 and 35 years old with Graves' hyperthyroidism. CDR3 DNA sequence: TGTGCCAGCAGCCCGCCCGGGACTGTTGGCACAGATACGCAGTATTTT. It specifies CASSPPGTVGTDTQYF.